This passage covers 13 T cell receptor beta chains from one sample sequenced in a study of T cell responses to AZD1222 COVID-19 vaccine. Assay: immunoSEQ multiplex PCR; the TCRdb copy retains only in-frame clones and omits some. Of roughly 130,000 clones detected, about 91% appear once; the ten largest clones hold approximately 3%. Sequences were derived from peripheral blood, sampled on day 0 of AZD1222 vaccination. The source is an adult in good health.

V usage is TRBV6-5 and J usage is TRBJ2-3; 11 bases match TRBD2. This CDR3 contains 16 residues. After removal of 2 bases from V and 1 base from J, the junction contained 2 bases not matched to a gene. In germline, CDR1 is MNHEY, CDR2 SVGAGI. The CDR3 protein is CASSYVGLAGTDTQYF. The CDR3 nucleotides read TGTGCCAGCAGTTACGTGGGACTAGCGGGCACAGATACGCAGTATTTT.

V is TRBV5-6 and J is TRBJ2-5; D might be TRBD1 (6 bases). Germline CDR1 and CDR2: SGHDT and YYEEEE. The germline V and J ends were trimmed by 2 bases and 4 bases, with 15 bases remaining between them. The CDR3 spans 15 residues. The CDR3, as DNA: TGTGCCAGCAGCTTCATGGGACACTCCGGAGAGACCCAGTACTTC. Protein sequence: CASSFMGHSGETQYF.

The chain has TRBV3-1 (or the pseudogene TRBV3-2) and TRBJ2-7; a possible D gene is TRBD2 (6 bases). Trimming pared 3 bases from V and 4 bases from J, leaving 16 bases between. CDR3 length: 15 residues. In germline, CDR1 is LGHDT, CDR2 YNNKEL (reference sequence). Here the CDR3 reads CASSHRERVGYEQYF. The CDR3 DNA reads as TGTGCCAGCAGCCATAGAGAGCGGGTAGGATACGAGCAGTACTTC.

DNA for the CDR3: TGTGCCAGCAGTGGACTTAGAAAAGAGACCCAGTACTTC. This codes for CASSGLRKETQYF. The rearrangement uses TRBV2 and TRBJ2-5, with D hard to call. Trimming took off 4 bases at V and 3 bases at J, with 9 bases between the two ends. CDR3 length: 13 amino acids. CDR1 and CDR2 (germline): SNHLY, FYNNEI.

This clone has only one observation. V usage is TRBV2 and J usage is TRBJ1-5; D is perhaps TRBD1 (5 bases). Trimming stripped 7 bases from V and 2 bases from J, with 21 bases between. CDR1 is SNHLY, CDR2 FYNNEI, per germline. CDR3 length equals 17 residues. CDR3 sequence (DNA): TGTGCCAGCAAACACGGGGCAGGGCAGTTTGGCAATCAGCCCCAGCATTTT. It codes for CASKHGAGQFGNQPQHF. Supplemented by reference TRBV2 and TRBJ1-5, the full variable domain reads EPEVTQTPSHQVTQMGQEVILRCVPISNHLYFYWYRQILGQKVEFLVSFYNNEISEKSEIFDDQFSVERPDGSNFTLKIRSTKLEDSAMYFCASKHGAGQFGNQPQHFGDGTRLSIL.

The CDR3, as DNA: TGTGCCAGCAGCCAAGATTGGCAGTCAGGGGGTAGTCCCCAGCATTTT. It specifies CASSQDWQSGGSPQHF. The V gene is TRBV3-1 (or the pseudogene TRBV3-2), the J gene TRBJ1-5; TRBD1 matches at 7 bases. The CDR3 extends over 16 amino acids. V was pared by 0 bases and J by 10 bases, with 12 bases of the junction left unmatched. From germline, CDR1 is LGHDT and CDR2 YNNKEL (reference sequence).

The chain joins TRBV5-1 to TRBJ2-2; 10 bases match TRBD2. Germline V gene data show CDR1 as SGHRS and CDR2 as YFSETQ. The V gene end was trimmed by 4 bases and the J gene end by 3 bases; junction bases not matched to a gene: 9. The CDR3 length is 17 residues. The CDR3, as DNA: TGCGCCAGCAGCCCCATGGGACTAGCGCCTTACACCGGGGAGCTGTTTTTT. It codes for CASSPMGLAPYTGELFF.

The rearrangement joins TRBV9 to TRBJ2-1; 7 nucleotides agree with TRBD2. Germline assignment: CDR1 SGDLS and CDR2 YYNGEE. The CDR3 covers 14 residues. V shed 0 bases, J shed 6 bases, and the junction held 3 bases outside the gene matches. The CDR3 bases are TGTGCCAGCAGCGTAGGGGGGACTATCAATGAGCAGTTCTTC. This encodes CASSVGGTINEQFF. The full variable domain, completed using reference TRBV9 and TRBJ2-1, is DSGVTQTPKHLITATGQRVTLRCSPRSGDLSVYWYQQSLDQGLQFLIQYYNGEERAKGNILERFSAQQFPDLHSELNLSSLELGDSALYFCASSVGGTINEQFFGPGTRLTVL.

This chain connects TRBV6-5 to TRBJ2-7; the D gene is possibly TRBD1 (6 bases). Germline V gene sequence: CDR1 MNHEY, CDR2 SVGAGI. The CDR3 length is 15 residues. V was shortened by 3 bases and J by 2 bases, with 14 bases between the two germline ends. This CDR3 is CASSYKGTTTYEQYF. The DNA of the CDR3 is TGTGCCAGCAGTTATAAGGGGACAACAACCTACGAGCAGTACTTC.

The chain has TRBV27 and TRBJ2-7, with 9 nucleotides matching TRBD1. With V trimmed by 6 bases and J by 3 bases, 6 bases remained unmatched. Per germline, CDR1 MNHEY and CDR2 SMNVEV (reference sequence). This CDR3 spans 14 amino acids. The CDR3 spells CASSTGQGHYEQYF. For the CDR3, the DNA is TGTGCCAGCAGCACGGGACAGGGTCACTACGAGCAGTACTTC.

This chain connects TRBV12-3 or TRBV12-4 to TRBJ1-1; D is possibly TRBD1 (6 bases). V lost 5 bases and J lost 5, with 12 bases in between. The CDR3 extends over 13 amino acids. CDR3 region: CASSPTGWTEAFF. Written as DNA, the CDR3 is TGTGCCAGCAGTCCTACAGGGTGGACTGAAGCTTTCTTT.

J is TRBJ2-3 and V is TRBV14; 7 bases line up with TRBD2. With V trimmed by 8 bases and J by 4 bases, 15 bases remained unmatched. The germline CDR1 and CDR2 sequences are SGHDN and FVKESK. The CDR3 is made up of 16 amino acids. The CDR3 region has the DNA TGTGCCAGCGGGCCGCTGACGGGAGGACTCCCAGATACGCAGTATTTT. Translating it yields CASGPLTGGLPDTQYF.

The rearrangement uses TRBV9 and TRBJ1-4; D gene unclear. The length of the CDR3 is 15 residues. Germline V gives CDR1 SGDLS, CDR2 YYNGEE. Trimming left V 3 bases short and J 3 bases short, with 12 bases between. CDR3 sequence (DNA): TGTGCCAGCAGCGATCCACGGCAACCTAATGAAAAACTGTTTTTT. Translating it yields CASSDPRQPNEKLFF.